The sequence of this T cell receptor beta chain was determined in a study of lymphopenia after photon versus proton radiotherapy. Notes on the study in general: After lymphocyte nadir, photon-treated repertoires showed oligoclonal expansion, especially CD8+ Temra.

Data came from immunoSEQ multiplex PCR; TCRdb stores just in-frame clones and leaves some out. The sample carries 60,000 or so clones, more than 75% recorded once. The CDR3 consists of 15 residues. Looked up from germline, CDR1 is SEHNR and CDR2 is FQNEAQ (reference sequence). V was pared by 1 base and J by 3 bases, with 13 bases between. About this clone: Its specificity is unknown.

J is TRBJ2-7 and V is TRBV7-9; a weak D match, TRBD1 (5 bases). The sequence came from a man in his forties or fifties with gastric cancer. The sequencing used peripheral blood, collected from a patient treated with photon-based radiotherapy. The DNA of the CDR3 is TGTGCCAGCAGCTTAGGGGCCCCGGACAACTACGAGCAGTACTTC. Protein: CASSLGAPDNYEQYF.